The rows below give T cell receptor beta chains drawn from one sample of a study of blood T cell repertoires in COVID-19. Some clones are missing from TCRdb's copy, which holds only in-frame ones; the method was immunoSEQ multiplex PCR. The sample has a few hundred thousand clones, approximately 85% seen once. Sequencing used PBMCs or T cells enriched from blood (not recorded which). These receptors all stem from a woman aged 45-65 years who had been exposed to COVID-19. Each CDR3 is given with its conserved first and last residue. Each record gives: J gene, D gene, V gene, clone size, CDR3 DNA, CDR3 protein. A D gene is named only where the DNA matches it firmly. For some rows the clone size is stated as once, few or many, or as a class when expanded; others skip it.

>TRBJ1-2|TRBD1|TRBV4-1|.
TGCGCCAGCAGCCCTTGGACAGGGGGATCTTATGGCTACACCTTC
CASSPWTGGSYGYTF
>TRBJ2-5|TRBD1|TRBV25-1|once
TGTGCCAGCAGTGGCCGGGACAGGGGTTTGGAGACCCAGTACTTC
CASSGRDRGLETQYF
>TRBJ2-5|TRBD2|TRBV7-8|.
TGTGCCAGCAGCTTAGGTTTAGGGGAGGGTCAAGAGACCCAGTACTTC
CASSLGLGEGQETQYF
>TRBJ2-2|.|TRBV7-3|.
TGTGCCAGCAGCCCCAGGGTGGGCACCGGGGAGCTGTTTTTT
CASSPRVGTGELFF
>TRBJ1-2|.|TRBV12-3/TRBV12-4|.
TGTGCCAGCAGTTTAGTCCCCTTCGGCTACACCTTC
CASSLVPFGYTF
>TRBJ2-1|TRBD2|TRBV19|.
TGTGCCAGTAGGACCGGGACTAACCATAGGAATGAGCAGTTCTTC
CASRTGTNHRNEQFF
>TRBJ2-5|.|TRBV5-6|.
TGTGCCAGCAGCCAGACAGGTCGGGAGACCCAGTACTTC
CASSQTGRETQYF
>TRBJ1-5|.|TRBV12-3/TRBV12-4|once
TGTGCCAGCAGTTTAGGGCCGGAGCAGCCCCAGCATTTT
CASSLGPEQPQHF
>TRBJ1-3|.|TRBV5-4|.
TGTGCCAGCAGCAACGGAGGGGGGGAGTCTGGAAACACCATATATTTT
CASSNGGGESGNTIYF
>TRBJ2-3|.|TRBV5-1|.
TGCGCCAGCAGCTTGGGGTACTCGCGAACGAGCACAGATACGCAGTATTTT
CASSLGYSRTSTDTQYF
>TRBJ1-4|.|TRBV7-2|.
TGTGCCAGCAGCTTAGCCGGGGGAGGTGAAAAACTGTTTTTT
CASSLAGGGEKLFF
>TRBJ2-1|.|TRBV7-2|.
TGTGCCAGCATTCTTAACAATGAGCAGTTCTTC
CASILNNEQFF
>TRBJ1-1|.|TRBV28|few
TGTGCCAGCAGCCATCACTCCGTGAACACTGAAGCTTTCTTT
CASSHHSVNTEAFF
>TRBJ2-7|TRBD1|TRBV11-2|.
TGTGCCAGCAGGGTGGGTCCGGGACAGCCATACGAGCAGTACTTC
CASRVGPGQPYEQYF
>TRBJ1-2|.|TRBV28|.
TGTGCCAGCAGTTTAGTTAGCTATGGCTACACCTTC
CASSLVSYGYTF
>TRBJ1-2|TRBD1|TRBV28|once
TGTGCAACGGGCAGGGGGCTCGGCTATGGCTACACCTTC
CATGRGLGYGYTF
>TRBJ2-7|TRBD2|TRBV10-3|.
TGTGCCAGTTCCGGGGGGGGATCATCCTACGAGCAGTACTTC
CASSGGGSSYEQYF
>TRBJ2-3|.|TRBV18|.
TGTGCCAGCTCCGCCGGGGTTGGGGAAGGTACAGATACGCAGTATTTT
CASSAGVGEGTDTQYF
>TRBJ1-1|.|TRBV19|.
TGTGCCAGTAGTATAGTCGGGAACACGGACACTGAAGCTTTCTTT
CASSIVGNTDTEAFF
>TRBJ1-5|.|TRBV6-5|.
TGTGCCAGCAGTTACTCGATAACACAGCCCCAGCATTTT
CASSYSITQPQHF
>TRBJ2-1|.|TRBV5-1|once
TGCGCCAGCAGCGCCCCGACTAGATTTGCAGGGCATGAGCAGTTCTTC
CASSAPTRFAGHEQFF
>TRBJ2-3|TRBD2|TRBV5-6|few
TGTGCCAGCAGCCCGATAGCGGGGGGGCAGGTAGATACGCAGTATTTT
CASSPIAGGQVDTQYF
>TRBJ2-4|.|TRBV19|.
TGTGCCAGTAGTAAGGGGGTAGGGGTCCTCAAAAACATTCAGTACTTC
CASSKGVGVLKNIQYF
>TRBJ1-1|TRBD1|TRBV19|.
TGTGCCAGTAGTATCCGGAAGGGAACAGGGGTTAAATACACTGAAGCTTTCTTT
CASSIRKGTGVKYTEAFF
>TRBJ2-3|TRBD2|TRBV10-3|once
TGTGCCATCAGTGAAACTAGCGGGGGCACAGATACGCAGTATTTT
CAISETSGGTDTQYF
>TRBJ1-5|TRBD1|TRBV27|few
TGTGCCAGCAGTTTGAACTCCGGGACAGGTTTACCCCAGCATTTT
CASSLNSGTGLPQHF
>TRBJ1-2|.|TRBV10-2|.
TGCGCCAGCAGTGTTGGGCAGAACTATGGCTACACCTTC
CASSVGQNYGYTF
>TRBJ2-1|.|TRBV7-9|.
TGTGCCAGCAGCTTAGGGGACTCGACCTACAATGAGCAGTTCTTC
CASSLGDSTYNEQFF
>TRBJ1-6|.|TRBV19|few
TGTGCCAGTAGTACCTCCCAACAGGTTTCACCCCTCCACTTT
CASSTSQQVSPLHF
>TRBJ2-7|TRBD2|TRBV10-3|.
TGTGCCATCAGAGCGGGGGGCGGTTACGAGCAGTACTTC
CAIRAGGGYEQYF
>TRBJ1-1|.|TRBV11-2|.
TGTGCCAGCAGCGATAACTGGAACACTGAAGCTTTCTTT
CASSDNWNTEAFF
>TRBJ1-4|TRBD1|TRBV28|.
TGTGCCAGCACCTTCCGGACAGGGTTTGGGGAAAAACTGTTTTTT
CASTFRTGFGEKLFF
>TRBJ1-5|TRBD1|TRBV5-1|.
TGCGCCAGCAGCCCCGGGACAGGGGTAAATCAGCCCCAGCATTTT
CASSPGTGVNQPQHF
>TRBJ1-3|.|TRBV5-1|.
TGCGCCAGCAGCTTTTTAGGGGGTGGAAACACCATATATTTT
CASSFLGGGNTIYF
>TRBJ1-5|TRBD1|TRBV5-8|.
TGTGCCAGCAGCAGTTCCGGGACAGGGTTTCAGCCCCAGCATTTT
CASSSSGTGFQPQHF
>TRBJ1-2|.|TRBV10-2|.
TGCGCCAGCAGTGATCCAGGGTTCGGTGGCTACACCTTC
CASSDPGFGGYTF
>TRBJ1-4|TRBD1|TRBV5-1|.
TGCGCCAGCAGCTCCCAGGGGGCAGAGGAAAAACTGTTTTTT
CASSSQGAEEKLFF
>TRBJ1-1|TRBD1|TRBV5-1|.
TGCGCCAGCAGCTTGGGTACAGGGGTAGGAGTGGGCACTGAAGCTTTCTTT
CASSLGTGVGVGTEAFF
>TRBJ2-1|.|TRBV7-2|.
TGTGCCAGCGGGGGCATAGCGAGATACAATGAGCAGTTCTTC
CASGGIARYNEQFF